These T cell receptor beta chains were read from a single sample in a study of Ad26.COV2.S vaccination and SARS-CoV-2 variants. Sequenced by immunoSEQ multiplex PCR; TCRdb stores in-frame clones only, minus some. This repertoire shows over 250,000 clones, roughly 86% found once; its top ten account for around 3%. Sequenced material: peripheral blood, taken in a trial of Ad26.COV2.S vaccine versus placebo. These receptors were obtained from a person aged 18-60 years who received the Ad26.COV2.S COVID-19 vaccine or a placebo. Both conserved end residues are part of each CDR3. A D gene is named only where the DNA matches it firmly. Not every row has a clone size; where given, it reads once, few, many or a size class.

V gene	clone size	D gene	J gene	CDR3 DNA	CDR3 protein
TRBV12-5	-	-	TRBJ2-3	TGTGCTAGTGGTGACTACCTCACAGATACGCAGTATTTT	CASGDYLTDTQYF
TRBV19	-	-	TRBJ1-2	TGTGCCAGTAGTTTACGGGGACTTAGCTATGGCTACACCTTC	CASSLRGLSYGYTF
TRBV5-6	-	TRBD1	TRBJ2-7	TGTGCCAGCAGCGTTCCGGGACAGCCAGACCCCTACGAGCAGTACTTC	CASSVPGQPDPYEQYF
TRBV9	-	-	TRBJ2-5	TGTGCCAGCAGTATGCTCGGGGAGACCCAGTACTTC	CASSMLGETQYF
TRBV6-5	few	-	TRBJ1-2	TGTGCCAGCAGTTACGGCGCCGGCGGGAACTATGGCTACACCTTC	CASSYGAGGNYGYTF
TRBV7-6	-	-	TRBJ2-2	TGTGCCAGCAGCTTCTTAGCGGAGAACACCGGGGAGCTGTTTTTT	CASSFLAENTGELFF
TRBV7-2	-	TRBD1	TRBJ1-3	TGTGCCAGCAGCCCACAAGGGACAGGGCTCTCTGGAAACACCATATATTTT	CASSPQGTGLSGNTIYF
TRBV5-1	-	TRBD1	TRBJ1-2	TGCGCCAGCAGCCCCCGGGACAGGTTTTATGGCTACACCTTC	CASSPRDRFYGYTF
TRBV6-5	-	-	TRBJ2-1	TGTGCCAGCAGTTACATCGGAGGGGACAATGAGCAGTTCTTC	CASSYIGGDNEQFF
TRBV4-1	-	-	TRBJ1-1	TGCGCCAGCAGCCAAGGGCTCGGCGCGGAAGCTTTCTTT	CASSQGLGAEAFF
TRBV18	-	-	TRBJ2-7	TGTGCCAGCTCACCCCTGGGGAGCGGCTCCTACGAGCAGTACTTC	CASSPLGSGSYEQYF
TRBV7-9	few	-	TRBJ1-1	TGTGCCAGCAGTTGGAACACTGAAGCTTTCTTT	CASSWNTEAFF
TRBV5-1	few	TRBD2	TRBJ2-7	TGCGCCAGCAGCTTGGCCTCCAGGACTAGCGGGCTAACCTCCTACGAGCAGTACTTC	CASSLASRTSGLTSYEQYF
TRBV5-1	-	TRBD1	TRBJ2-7	TGCGCCAGCAGCTTATCTCCGGGACAGACCTACGAGCAGTACTTC	CASSLSPGQTYEQYF
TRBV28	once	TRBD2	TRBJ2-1	TGTGCCAGCAGTTTGGCTGGCGGGGGTACCTACAATGAGCAGTTCTTC	CASSLAGGGTYNEQFF